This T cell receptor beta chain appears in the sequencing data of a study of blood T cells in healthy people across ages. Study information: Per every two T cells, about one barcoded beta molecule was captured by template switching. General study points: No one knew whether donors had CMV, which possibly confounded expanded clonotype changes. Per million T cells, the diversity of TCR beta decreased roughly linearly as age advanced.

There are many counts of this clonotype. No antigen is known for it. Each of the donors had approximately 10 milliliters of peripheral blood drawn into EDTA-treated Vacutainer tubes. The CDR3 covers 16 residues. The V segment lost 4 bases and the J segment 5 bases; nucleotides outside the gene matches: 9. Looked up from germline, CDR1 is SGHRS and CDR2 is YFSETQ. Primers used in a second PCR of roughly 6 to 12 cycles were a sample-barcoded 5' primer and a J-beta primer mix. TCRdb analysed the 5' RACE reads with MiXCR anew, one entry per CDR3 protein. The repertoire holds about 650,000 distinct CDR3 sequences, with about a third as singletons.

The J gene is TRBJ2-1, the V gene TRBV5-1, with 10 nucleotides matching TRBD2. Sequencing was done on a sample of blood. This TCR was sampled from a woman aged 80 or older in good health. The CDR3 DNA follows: TGCGCCAGCAGCCCGACGCTAGCGGGGGCGAACAATGAGCAGTTCTTC. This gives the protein CASSPTLAGANNEQFF.